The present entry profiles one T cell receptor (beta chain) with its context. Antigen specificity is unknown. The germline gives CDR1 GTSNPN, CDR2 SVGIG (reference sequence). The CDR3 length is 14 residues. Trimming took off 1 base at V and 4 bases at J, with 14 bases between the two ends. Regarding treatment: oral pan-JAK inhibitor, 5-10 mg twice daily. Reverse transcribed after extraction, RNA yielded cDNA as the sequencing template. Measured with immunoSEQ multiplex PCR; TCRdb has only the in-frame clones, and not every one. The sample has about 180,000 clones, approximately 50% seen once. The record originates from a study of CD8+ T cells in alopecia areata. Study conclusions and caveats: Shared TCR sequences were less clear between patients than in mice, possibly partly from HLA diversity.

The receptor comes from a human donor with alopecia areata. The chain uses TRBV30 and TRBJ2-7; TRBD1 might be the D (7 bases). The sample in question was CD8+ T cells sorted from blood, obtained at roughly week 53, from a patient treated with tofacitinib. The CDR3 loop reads CAWSALAGGYEQYF. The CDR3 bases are TGTGCCTGGAGTGCACTGGCAGGGGGGTACGAGCAGTACTTC. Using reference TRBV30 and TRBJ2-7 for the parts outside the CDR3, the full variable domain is SQTIHQWPATLVQPVGSPLSLECTVEGTSNPNLYWYRQAAGRGLQLLFYSVGIGQISSEVPQNLSASRPQDRQFILSSKKLLLSDSGFYLCAWSALAGGYEQYFGPGTRLTVT.